Each of the 6 T cell receptor beta chains below was sequenced from the same sample in a study of T cell responses to AZD1222 COVID-19 vaccine. Libraries were prepared by immunoSEQ multiplex PCR; TCRdb keeps only in-frame clonotypes and omits some of them. The data contain 55,000 to 90,000 clones, 80% to 85% of them seen just once; the ten biggest clones take up approximately 9.8%. Sequencing used peripheral blood, obtained on day 0 of AZD1222 vaccination. The receptors were gathered from an adult in good health.

This clone was seen only once. The V and J genes are TRBV6-5 and TRBJ1-5, with a tentative D call TRBD1 (5 bases). The CDR3 runs to 13 residues. Germline CDR1 and CDR2: MNHEY and SVGAGI. V dropped 9 bases and J dropped 3 bases, with 12 bases sitting between them. The CDR3 DNA reads as TGTGCCAGTAGACAGATAGTCAATCAGCCCCAGCATTTT. This codes for CASRQIVNQPQHF.

This sequence joins TRBV20-1 and TRBJ1-1, with D unresolved. The CDR3 spans 11 residues. Per the germline V gene, CDR1 is DFQATT and CDR2 is SNEGSKA (reference sequence). V lost 3 bases to trimming and J lost 2 bases, with 4 bases between them. The CDR3 DNA reads TGCAGTGCTAGGGTCAACACTGAAGCTTTCTTT. Protein: CSARVNTEAFF.

The chain carries TRBV9 and TRBJ1-2; a weak D match, TRBD1 (5 bases). V was pared by 0 bases and J by 4 bases, with 13 bases between. CDR1 and CDR2 (germline): SGDLS, YYNGEE. This CDR3 comprises 15 residues. The CDR3: CASSVDGQGFYGYTF. For the CDR3, the DNA is TGTGCCAGCAGCGTAGACGGCCAGGGCTTCTATGGCTACACCTTC.

This clone appeared once. The chain is built from TRBV5-4 and TRBJ2-2; 8 nucleotides agree with TRBD1. V gave up 3 bases and J gave up 4 bases; unmatched junction bases: 5. This CDR3 comprises 15 residues. Germline loops: CDR1 SGHNT, CDR2 YYREEE (reference sequence). CDR3 nucleotide sequence: TGTGCCAGCAGCTCAGGGGGCAGGGGCACCGGGGAGCTGTTTTTT. Translation gives CASSSGGRGTGELFF.

This clone is judged medium-sized (0.01 to 0.1%). The V gene is TRBV7-3, the J gene TRBJ1-6; unclear D gene. The CDR3 consists of 18 residues. Germline CDR1 is SGHTA and CDR2 is FQGTGA. V dropped 5 bases and J dropped 4 bases, with 21 bases sitting between them. The CDR3 DNA reads as TGTGCCAGCAGCATCTCAGGACCGAGACCGAGATATAATTCACCCCTCCACTTT. It codes for CASSISGPRPRYNSPLHF.

The chain carries TRBV7-9 and TRBJ2-1; no firm D call. The germline V and J ends were trimmed by 4 bases and 5 bases, with 3 bases remaining between them. The CDR3 consists of 11 residues. Germline-derived CDR1 and CDR2 are SEHNR and FQNEAQ (reference sequence). The CDR3 loop reads CASSSNNEQFF. CDR3 sequence (DNA): TGTGCCAGCAGCTCTAACAATGAGCAGTTCTTC.